This T cell receptor (beta chain) was identified during a study of cytomegalovirus exposure and HLA in healthy donors. Study observations and caveats: Later analysis showed most CMV-associated TCR beta chains appearing HLA-restricted. Among the sequence variants, a highly shared cluster was likely an artifact of sequencing.

From germline, CDR1 is SGHRS and CDR2 YFSETQ. The CDR3 runs 14 residues. V gave up 9 bases and J gave up 1 base; unmatched junction bases: 8. Donors consisted of healthy bone marrow donors. The primer mix had 60 Vbeta and 13 Jbeta primers. Assay used: immunoSEQ multiplex PCR; TCRdb lists only in-frame clones, some missing. This sample yields about 150,000 clones, of which around 9.7% are seen a single time; less than 2% belongs to the top ten. This clone was found a few times. Its antigen is currently unknown. The chain has TRBV5-1 and TRBJ2-5; 8 bases align to TRBD1. Source material: PBMCs. This TCR derives from a man in his fifties or sixties in good health and CMV-seronegative. The CDR3 DNA reads as TGCGCCACCCAGCAAGGGACAGGCCAAGAGACCCAGTACTTC. It translates to CATQQGTGQETQYF.